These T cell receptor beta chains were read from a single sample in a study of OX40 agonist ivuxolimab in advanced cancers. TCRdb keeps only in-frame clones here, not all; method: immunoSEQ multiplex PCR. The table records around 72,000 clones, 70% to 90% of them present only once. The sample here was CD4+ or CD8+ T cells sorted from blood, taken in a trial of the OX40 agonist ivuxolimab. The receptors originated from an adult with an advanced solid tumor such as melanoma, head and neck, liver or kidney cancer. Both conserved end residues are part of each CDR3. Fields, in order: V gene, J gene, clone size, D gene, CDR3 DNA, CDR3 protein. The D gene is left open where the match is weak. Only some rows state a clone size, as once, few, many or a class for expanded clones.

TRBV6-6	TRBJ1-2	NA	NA	TGTGCCAGCGGCAGGGTTAACTATGGCTACACCTTC	CASGRVNYGYTF
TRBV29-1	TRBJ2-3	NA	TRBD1	TGCAGCGTTAGGGGACAGGGCACAGATACGCAGTATTTT	CSVRGQGTDTQYF
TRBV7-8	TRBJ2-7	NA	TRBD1	TGTGCCAGCAGCTTTCAAACCGGGACAGCATCCTCCTACGAGCAGTACTTC	CASSFQTGTASSYEQYF
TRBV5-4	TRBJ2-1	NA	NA	TGTGCCAGCAGCTTAGTAATCTCAGGGGGGATAGAGCAGTTCTTC	CASSLVISGGIEQFF
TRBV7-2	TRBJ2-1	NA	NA	TGTGCCAGCAGGCCTCGGGGAAGCTCCTACAATGAGCAGTTCTTC	CASRPRGSSYNEQFF
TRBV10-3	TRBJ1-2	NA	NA	TGTGCCATCAGTGATGCAGGGGACTATGGCTACACCTTC	CAISDAGDYGYTF
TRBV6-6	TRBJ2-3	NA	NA	TGTGCCAGCAGTTTTTTTTATGGGAAAGATACGCAGTATTTT	CASSFFYGKDTQYF
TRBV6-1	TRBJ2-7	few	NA	TGTGCCAGCAGTGAAACTCCTAGCTCGGGGCACGAGCAGTACTTC	CASSETPSSGHEQYF
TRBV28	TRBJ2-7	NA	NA	TGTGCCAGCAGGACCGGGACTGGGGACTACGAGCAGTACTTC	CASRTGTGDYEQYF
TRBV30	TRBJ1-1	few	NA	TGTGCCTGGAGTGAAGGTATGAACACTGAAGCTTTCTTT	CAWSEGMNTEAFF
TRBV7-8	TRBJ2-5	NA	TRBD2	TGTGCCAGCAGCTCCGACCGTTCACGGGAGGAGGATAATAAAGAGACCCAGTACTTC	CASSSDRSREEDNKETQYF
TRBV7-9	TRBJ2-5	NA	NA	TGTGCCAGCAGCCGACAACCGGGCGGGGGCGGCGAGGAGACCCAGTACTTC	CASSRQPGGGGEETQYF
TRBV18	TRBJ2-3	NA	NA	TGTGCCAGCTCACCACCAGGGGGAACAGATACGCAGTATTTT	CASSPPGGTDTQYF
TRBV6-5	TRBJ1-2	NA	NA	TGTGCCAGCAGTCTTAGCTCAGTCGAGGGCTACACCTTC	CASSLSSVEGYTF
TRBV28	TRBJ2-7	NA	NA	TGTGCCAGCAGTTTATCCCCAGAATTAGGTCACGAGCAGTACTTC	CASSLSPELGHEQYF
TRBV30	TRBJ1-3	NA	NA	TGTGCCTGGAACAGGATCACTGGAAACACCATATATTTT	CAWNRITGNTIYF
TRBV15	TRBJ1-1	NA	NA	TGTGCCACCAGCAGCCAGATGTGGGGCAACACTGAAGCTTTCTTT	CATSSQMWGNTEAFF
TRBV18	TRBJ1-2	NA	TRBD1	TGTGCCAGCTCACCACAAAACGCCGGGACAGGGGGACTTGCGGGCTACACCTTC	CASSPQNAGTGGLAGYTF
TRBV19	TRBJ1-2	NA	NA	TGTGCCAGTAGTACTTGGGCCAAGGGCTACACCTTC	CASSTWAKGYTF
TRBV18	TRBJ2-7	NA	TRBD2	TGTGCCAGCTCACGAGGACTAGCGGGAGAAGTCGAGCAGTACTTC	CASSRGLAGEVEQYF
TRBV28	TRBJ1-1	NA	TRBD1	TGTGCCAGCAGTTCCTCCGGGACAGGGAACACTGAAGCTTTCTTT	CASSSSGTGNTEAFF
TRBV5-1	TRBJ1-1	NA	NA	TGCGCCAGCAGCTTCTCGGGGATCATGAACACTGAAGCTTTCTTT	CASSFSGIMNTEAFF
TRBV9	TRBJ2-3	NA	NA	TGTGCCAGCAGCGTAGGGCGGTCGACGGATCTTCAATGGGATACGCAGTATTTT	CASSVGRSTDLQWDTQYF
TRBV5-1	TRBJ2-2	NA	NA	TGCGCCAGCAGCTTGTTGCAGGGTAACACCGGGGAGCTGTTTTTT	CASSLLQGNTGELFF
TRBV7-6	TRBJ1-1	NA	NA	TGTGCCAGCAGCTTCATGGCAACTGGGGAGGAAGCTTTCTTT	CASSFMATGEEAFF
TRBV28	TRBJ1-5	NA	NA	TGTGCCAGCAGTTTAAGGGCCGGATATAGCAATCAGCCCCAGCATTTT	CASSLRAGYSNQPQHF
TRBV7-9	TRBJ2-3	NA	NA	TGTGCCAGCGGGGGACTTAACCCCACAGATACGCAGTATTTT	CASGGLNPTDTQYF
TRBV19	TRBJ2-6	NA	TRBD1	TGTGCCAGTACTGAAGGACAGGGTATATTGGCTGGGGCCAACGTCCTGACTTTC	CASTEGQGILAGANVLTF
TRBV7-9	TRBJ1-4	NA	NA	TGTGCCAGCAGCTCCCAGTCAACTTCTAATGAAAAACTGTTTTTT	CASSSQSTSNEKLFF
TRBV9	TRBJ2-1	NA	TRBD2	TGTGCCAGCAGCATGGGACTAGCGGGGGTCCCCATCTACAATGAGCAGTTCTTC	CASSMGLAGVPIYNEQFF
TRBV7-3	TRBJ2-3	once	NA	TGTGCCAGCAGCACCCAGGCGAGTAGCACAGATACGCAGTATTTT	CASSTQASSTDTQYF
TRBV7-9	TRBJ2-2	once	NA	TGTGCCAGCAGCTTATGGTTCTCGGATTACACCGGGGAGCTGTTTTTT	CASSLWFSDYTGELFF
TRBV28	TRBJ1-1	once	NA	TGTGCCAGCAGTTTATTCTCGAGGTTCGCTTTCTTT	CASSLFSRFAFF
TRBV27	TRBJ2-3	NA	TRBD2	TGTGCCAGCAGTTTGGGACTAGCGGGTCCGGGTGGTACGCAGTATTTT	CASSLGLAGPGGTQYF
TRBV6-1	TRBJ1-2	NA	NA	TGTGCCAGCAGCCAAATAAGAGCCGGGGGCTATGGCTACACCTTC	CASSQIRAGGYGYTF
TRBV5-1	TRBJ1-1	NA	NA	TGCGCCAGCAGCTTGGACTTGAACACTGAAGCTTTCTTT	CASSLDLNTEAFF
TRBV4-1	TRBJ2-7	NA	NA	TGCGCCAGCAGCCATCAGGAGGGCGCCTACGAGCAGTACTTC	CASSHQEGAYEQYF
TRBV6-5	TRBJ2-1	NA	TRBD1	TGTGCCAGCAGTCGACGGACAGGGGGATTCGATGAGCAGTTCTTC	CASSRRTGGFDEQFF
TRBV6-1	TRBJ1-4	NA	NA	TGTGCCAGCAAATTTGATAAGGGAGAAAAACTGTTTTTT	CASKFDKGEKLFF
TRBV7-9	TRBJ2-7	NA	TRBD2	TGTGCCAGCAGCTTAAGTAGCACTAGCGGGAGGGCCGACCAGTACTTC	CASSLSSTSGRADQYF
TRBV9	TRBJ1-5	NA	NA	TGTGCCAGCAGCGTAGACGGGGATAGCAATCAGCCCCAGCATTTT	CASSVDGDSNQPQHF
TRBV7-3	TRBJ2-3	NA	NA	TGTGCCAGCAGCTTAGGGCTACGAGATACGCAGTATTTT	CASSLGLRDTQYF
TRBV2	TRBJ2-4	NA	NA	TGTGCCAGCAGTGAACAGGGGTGGGATCAGTACTTC	CASSEQGWDQYF
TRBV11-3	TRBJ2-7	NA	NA	TGTGCCAGCAGCCCAGGCGGGTCCTCCTACGAGCAGTACTTC	CASSPGGSSYEQYF
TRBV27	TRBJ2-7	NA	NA	TGTGCCAGCAGTTTAGACGGGGATTCCTACGAGCAGTACTTC	CASSLDGDSYEQYF
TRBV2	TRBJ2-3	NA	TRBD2	TGTGCCAGCAGAGGGACTAGCGAAGTAGCGACGCAGTATTTT	CASRGTSEVATQYF
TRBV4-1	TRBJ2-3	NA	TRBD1	TGCGCCAGCAGCCAACGGGACAGAGATACGCAGTATTTT	CASSQRDRDTQYF
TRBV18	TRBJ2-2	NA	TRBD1	TGTGCCAGCTCACGAACAGGGGGAAACACCGGGGAGCTGTTTTTT	CASSRTGGNTGELFF
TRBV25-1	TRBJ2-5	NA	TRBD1	TGTGCCAGCAGCCCGCTTCTTTACCGGGACAGGGGGCGAGAGACCCAGTACTTC	CASSPLLYRDRGRETQYF
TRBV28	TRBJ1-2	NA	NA	TGTGCCAGCAGTTACAGGGAGGAGGGAGGCTACACCTTC	CASSYREEGGYTF
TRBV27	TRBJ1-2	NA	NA	TGTGCCAGCAGTTTAGGCCCCGCCGGGGGCTACACCTTC	CASSLGPAGGYTF
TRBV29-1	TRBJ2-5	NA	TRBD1	TGCAGCGCCCAGAAGCCTGGCAGGGGGGAGACCCAGTACTTC	CSAQKPGRGETQYF
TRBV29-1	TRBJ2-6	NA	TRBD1	TGCAGCGTTTCAACCGGGACAGGGGATAAGGCTGGGGCCAACGTCCTGACTTTC	CSVSTGTGDKAGANVLTF
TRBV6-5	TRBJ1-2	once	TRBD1	TGTGCCAGCATCACCGGGACAGGGGCGGGTGGCTACACCTTC	CASITGTGAGGYTF
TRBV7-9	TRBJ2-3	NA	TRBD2	TGTGCCAGCAGCGCGGGAGGTAGCACAGATACGCAGTATTTT	CASSAGGSTDTQYF
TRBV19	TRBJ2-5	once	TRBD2	TGTGCCAGTAGTGCCGAGAGACTAGCGGGAGGTCCTTGGGGGACCCAGTACTTC	CASSAERLAGGPWGTQYF
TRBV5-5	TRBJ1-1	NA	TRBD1	TGTGCCAGCAGCTGGGCCCAGGGGGGTGGGACTGAAGCTTTCTTT	CASSWAQGGGTEAFF